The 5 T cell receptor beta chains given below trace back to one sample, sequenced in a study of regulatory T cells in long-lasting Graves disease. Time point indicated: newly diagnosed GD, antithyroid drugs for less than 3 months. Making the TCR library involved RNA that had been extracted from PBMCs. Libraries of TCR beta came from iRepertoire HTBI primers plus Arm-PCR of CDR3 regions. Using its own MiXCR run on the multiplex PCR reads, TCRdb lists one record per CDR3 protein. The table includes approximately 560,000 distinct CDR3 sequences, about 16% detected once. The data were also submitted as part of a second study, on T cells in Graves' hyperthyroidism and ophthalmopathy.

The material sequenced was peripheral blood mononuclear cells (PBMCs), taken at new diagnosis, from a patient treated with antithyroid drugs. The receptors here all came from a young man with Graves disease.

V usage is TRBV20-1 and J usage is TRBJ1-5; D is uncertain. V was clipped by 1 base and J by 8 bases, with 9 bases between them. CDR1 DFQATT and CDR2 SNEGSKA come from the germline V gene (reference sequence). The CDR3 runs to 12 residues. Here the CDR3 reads CSARANQEPQHF. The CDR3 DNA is TGCAGTGCTAGAGCCAATCAAGAGCCCCAGCATTTT.

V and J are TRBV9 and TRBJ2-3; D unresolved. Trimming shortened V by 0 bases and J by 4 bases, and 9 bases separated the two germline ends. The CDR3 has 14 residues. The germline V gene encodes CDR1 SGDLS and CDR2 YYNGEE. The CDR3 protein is CASSVAPTADTQYF. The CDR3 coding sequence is TGTGCCAGCAGCGTAGCTCCGACGGCAGATACGCAGTATTTT.

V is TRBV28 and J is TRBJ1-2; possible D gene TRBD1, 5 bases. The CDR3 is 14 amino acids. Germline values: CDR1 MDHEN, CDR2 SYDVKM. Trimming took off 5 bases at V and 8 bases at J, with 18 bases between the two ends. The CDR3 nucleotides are TGTGCCAGCAGTATAACACAGGTCTCGGGCGGCTACACCTTC. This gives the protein CASSITQVSGGYTF.

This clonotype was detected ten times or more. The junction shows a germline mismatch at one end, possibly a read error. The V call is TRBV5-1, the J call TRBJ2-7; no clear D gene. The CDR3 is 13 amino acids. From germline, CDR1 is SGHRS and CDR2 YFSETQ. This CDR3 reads CASSLESSYEQYF. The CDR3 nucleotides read TGTGCCAGCAGCTTGGAGTCGTCCTACGAGCAGTACTTC.

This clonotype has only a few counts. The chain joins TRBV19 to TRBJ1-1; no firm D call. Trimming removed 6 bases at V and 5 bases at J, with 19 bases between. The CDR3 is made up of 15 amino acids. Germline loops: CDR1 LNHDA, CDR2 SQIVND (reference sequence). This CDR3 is CASSLSVVLRTEAFF. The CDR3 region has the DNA TGTGCCAGTAGCCTGTCGGTGGTCTTACGTACTGAAGCTTTCTTT.